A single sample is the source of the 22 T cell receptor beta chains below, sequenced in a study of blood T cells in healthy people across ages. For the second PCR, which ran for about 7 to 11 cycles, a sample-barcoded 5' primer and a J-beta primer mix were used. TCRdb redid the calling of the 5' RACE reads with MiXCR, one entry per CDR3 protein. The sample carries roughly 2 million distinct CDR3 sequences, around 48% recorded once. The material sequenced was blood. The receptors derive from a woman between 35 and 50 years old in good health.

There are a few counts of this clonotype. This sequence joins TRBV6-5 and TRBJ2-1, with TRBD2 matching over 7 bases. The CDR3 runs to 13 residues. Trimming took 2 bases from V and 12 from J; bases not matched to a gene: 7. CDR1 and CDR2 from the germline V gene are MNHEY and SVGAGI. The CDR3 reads CASSYGLAETQFF. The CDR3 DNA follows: TGTGCCAGCAGTTACGGGCTAGCGGAGACGCAGTTCTTC.

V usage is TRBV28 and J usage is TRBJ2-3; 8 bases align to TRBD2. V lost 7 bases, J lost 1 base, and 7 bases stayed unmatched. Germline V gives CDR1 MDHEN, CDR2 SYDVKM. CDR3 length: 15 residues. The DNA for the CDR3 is TGTGCCAGCACTAAGCGGGAGATACGCACAGATACGCAGTATTTT. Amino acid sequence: CASTKREIRTDTQYF.

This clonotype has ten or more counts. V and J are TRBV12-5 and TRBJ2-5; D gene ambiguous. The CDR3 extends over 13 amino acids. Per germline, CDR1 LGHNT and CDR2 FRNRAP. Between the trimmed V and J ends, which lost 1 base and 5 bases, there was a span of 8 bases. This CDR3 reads CASGLDGFETQYF. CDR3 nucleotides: TGTGCTAGTGGTTTGGACGGCTTTGAGACCCAGTACTTC. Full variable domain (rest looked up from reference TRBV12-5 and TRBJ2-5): DARVTQTPRHKVTEMGQEVTMRCQPILGHNTVFWYRQTMMQGLELLAYFRNRAPLDDSGMPKDRFSAEMPDATLATLKIQPSEPRDSAVYFCASGLDGFETQYFGPGTRLLVL.

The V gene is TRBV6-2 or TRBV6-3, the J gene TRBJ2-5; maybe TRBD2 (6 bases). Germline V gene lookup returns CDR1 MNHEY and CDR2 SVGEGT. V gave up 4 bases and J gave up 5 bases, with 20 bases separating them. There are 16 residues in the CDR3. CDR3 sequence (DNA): TGTGCCAGCAGTTCCTGGGGGGACCGCCTCGGTGAGACCCAGTACTTC. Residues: CASSSWGDRLGETQYF.

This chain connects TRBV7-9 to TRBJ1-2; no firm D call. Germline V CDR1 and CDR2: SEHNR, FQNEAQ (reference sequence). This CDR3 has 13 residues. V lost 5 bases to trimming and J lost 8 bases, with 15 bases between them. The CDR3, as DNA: TGTGCCAGCAGCGGGGAGAAGAGTTGGGGCTACACCTTC. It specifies CASSGEKSWGYTF.

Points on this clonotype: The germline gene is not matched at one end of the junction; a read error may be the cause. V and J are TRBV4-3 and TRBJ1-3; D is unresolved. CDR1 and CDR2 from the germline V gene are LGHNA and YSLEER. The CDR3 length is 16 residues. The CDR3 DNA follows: TGCGCCAGCAGCCCAGGCTCTTACCGGGCCGGAAACACCATACATTTT. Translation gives CASSPGSYRAGNTIHF.

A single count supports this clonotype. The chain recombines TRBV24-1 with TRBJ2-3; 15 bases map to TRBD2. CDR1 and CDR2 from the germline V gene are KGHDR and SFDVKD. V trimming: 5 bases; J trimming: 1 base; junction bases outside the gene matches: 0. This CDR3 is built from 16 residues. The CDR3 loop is CATSGTSGGGTDTQYF. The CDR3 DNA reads TGTGCCACCAGTGGGACTAGCGGGGGGGGCACAGATACGCAGTATTTT.

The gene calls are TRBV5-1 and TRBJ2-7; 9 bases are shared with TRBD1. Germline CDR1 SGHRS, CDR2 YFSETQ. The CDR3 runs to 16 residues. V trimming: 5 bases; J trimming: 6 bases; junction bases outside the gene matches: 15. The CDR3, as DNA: TGCGCCAGCAGTTGGGTGGGGGGGACAGGGATTTCCGAGCAGTACTTC. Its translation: CASSWVGGTGISEQYF.

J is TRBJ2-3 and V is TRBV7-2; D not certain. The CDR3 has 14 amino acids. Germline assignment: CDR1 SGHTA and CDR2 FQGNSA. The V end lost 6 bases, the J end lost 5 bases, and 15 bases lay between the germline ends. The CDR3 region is CASSPPPGRDTQYF. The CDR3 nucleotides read TGTGCCAGCAGTCCACCCCCGGGCCGAGATACGCAGTATTTT.

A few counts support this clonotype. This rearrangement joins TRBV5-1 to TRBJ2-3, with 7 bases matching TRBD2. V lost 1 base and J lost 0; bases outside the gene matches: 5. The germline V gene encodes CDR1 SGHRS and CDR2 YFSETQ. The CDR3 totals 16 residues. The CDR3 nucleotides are TGCGCCAGCAGCTTGCGTCTAGCGGATAGCACAGATACGCAGTATTTT. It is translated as CASSLRLADSTDTQYF.

The CDR3 coding sequence is TGTGCCAGCAGCCAAGATCGGGGGACAGTACATGGCTACACCTTC. It encodes CASSQDRGTVHGYTF. The rearrangement links TRBV3-1 to TRBJ1-2, with 7 bases lining up with TRBD1. Trimming removed 0 bases from V and 6 bases from J; junction bases left unmatched: 7. This CDR3 contains 15 residues. In germline, CDR1 is LGHDT, CDR2 YNNKEL (reference sequence). The full variable domain, in which reference TRBV3-1 and TRBJ1-2 provide the parts outside the CDR3, is DTAVSQTPKYLVTQMGNDKSIKCEQNLGHDTMYWYKQDSKKFLKIMFSYNNKELIINETVPNRFSPKSPDKAHLNLHINSLELGDSAVYFCASSQDRGTVHGYTFGSGTRLTVV.

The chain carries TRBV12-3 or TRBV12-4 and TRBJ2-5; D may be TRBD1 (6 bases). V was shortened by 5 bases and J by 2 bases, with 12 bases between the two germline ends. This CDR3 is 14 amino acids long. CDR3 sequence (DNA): TGTGCCAGCAGTATCGGACAGACTCAAGAGACCCAGTACTTC. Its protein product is CASSIGQTQETQYF.

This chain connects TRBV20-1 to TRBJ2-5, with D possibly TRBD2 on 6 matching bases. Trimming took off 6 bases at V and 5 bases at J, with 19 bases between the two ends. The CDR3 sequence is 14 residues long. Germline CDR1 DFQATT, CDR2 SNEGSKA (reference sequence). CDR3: CSATRGGPPETQYF. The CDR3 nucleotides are TGCAGTGCAACTAGGGGAGGTCCTCCGGAGACCCAGTACTTC.

CDR3 amino acids: CANRDIPRYNEQFF. The CDR3 coding sequence is TGTGCCAACAGGGACATCCCGCGGTACAATGAGCAGTTCTTC. The J gene is TRBJ2-1, the V gene TRBV10-3; a possible D gene is TRBD1 (6 bases). Between the trimmed V and J ends, which lost 10 bases and 4 bases, there was a span of 17 bases. This CDR3 contains 14 residues. Germline V gene lookup returns CDR1 ENHRY and CDR2 SYGVKD.

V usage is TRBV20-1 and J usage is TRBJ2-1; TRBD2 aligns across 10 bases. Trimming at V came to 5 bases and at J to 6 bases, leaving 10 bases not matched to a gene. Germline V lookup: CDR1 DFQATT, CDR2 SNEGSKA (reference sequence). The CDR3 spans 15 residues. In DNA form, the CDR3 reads TGCAGTGCTGTCTACGAGACTAGCGGGTCCAATGAGCAGTTCTTC. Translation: CSAVYETSGSNEQFF.

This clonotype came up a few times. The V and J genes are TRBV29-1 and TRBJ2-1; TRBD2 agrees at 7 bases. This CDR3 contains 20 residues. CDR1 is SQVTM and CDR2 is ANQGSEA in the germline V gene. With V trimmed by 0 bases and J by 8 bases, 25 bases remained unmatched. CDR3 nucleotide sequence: TGCAGCGTTGAAGAATGGATTCCTGATGGGCGGGGGTATCGTGGCGATGAGCAGTTCTTC. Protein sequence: CSVEEWIPDGRGYRGDEQFF.

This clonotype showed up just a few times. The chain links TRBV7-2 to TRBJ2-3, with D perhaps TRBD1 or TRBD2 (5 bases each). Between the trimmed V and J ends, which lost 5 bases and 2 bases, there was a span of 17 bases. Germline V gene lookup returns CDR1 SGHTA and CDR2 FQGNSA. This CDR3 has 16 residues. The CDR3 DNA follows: TGTGCCAGCAGCCCCCTTGAGGGCAGGGCCACAGATACGCAGTATTTT. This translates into CASSPLEGRATDTQYF.

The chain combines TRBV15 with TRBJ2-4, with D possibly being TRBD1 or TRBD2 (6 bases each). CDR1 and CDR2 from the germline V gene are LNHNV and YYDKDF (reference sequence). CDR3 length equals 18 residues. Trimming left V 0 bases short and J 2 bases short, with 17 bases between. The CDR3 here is CATSRDREGGWTKNIQYF. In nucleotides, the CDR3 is TGTGCCACCAGCAGAGACAGGGAAGGGGGGTGGACCAAAAACATTCAGTACTTC.

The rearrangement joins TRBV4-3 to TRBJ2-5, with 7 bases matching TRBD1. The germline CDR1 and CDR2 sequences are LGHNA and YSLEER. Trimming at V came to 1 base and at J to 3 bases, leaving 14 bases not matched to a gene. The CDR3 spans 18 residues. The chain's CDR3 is CASSQGGGRVEGKETQYF. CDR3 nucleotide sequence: TGCGCCAGCAGCCAAGGAGGGGGCAGGGTTGAAGGTAAAGAGACCCAGTACTTC.

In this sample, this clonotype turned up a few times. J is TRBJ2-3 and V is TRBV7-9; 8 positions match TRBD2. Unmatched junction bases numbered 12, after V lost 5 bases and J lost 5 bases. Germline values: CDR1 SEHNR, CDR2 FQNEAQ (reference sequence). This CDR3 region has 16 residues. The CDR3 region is CASSASNRLAIDTQYF. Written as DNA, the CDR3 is TGTGCCAGCAGCGCATCTAATCGACTAGCGATAGATACGCAGTATTTT.

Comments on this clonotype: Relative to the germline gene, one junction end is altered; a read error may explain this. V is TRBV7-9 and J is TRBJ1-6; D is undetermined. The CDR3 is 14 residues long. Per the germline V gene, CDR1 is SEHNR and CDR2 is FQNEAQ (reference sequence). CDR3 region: CAGSRGSYNSPLHF. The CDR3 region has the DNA TGTGCCGGCAGCCGCGGGTCCTATAATTCACCCCTCCACTTT.

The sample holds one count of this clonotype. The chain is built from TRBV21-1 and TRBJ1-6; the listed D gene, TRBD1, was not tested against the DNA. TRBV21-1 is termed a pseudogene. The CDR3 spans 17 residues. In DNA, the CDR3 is TGTGCCAGCAGCAAAGATCCGGGAAGCTCCTATAATTCACCCCTCCACTTT. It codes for CASSKDPGSSYNSPLHF.